The clone carrying this T cell receptor beta chain was detected a few times. In the PCR, 60 Vbeta and 13 Jbeta primers were used. The repertoire was sequenced with immunoSEQ multiplex PCR; TCRdb's copy has only in-frame clones and lacks some. There are 140,000 to 150,000 clones in the sample; 75% to 80% occur only once, and about 3% lies in the top ten. Trimming removed 4 bases at V and 1 base at J, with 8 bases between. In germline, CDR1 is ENHRY, CDR2 SYGVKD. The CDR3 has 14 residues. This sample was taken from a study of cytomegalovirus exposure and HLA in healthy donors. This chain links TRBV10-3 with TRBJ1-5; unclear D gene. The receptor was isolated from a middle-aged man in good health and CMV-seropositive. The specimen sequenced was PBMCs. This CDR3 reads CAISAGESNQPQHF. CDR3 nucleotide sequence: TGTGCCATCAGTGCTGGGGAGAGCAATCAGCCCCAGCATTTT.